The next 23 T cell receptor beta chains were all read from a single sample in a study of blood T cells in healthy people across ages. Alongside a J-beta primer mix, a sample-barcoded 5' primer served in a second PCR lasting about 7 to 12 cycles. Each CDR3 protein gets one entry after TCRdb re-called the 5' RACE reads with MiXCR. Of under 2 million distinct CDR3 sequences listed, roughly a third were seen once; the top ten hold approximately 10%. The material sequenced was blood. Source of these receptors: a woman aged 30 to 39 in good health.

In its sample, this clonotype was seen a few times. V usage is TRBV6-7 and J usage is TRBJ2-7, with a tentative D call TRBD1 (5 bases). TRBV6-7 is filed as an ORF, its function uncertain. Between the trimmed V and J ends, which lost 4 bases and 5 bases, there was a span of 21 bases. The CDR3 totals 16 residues. DNA of the CDR3: TGTGCCAGCAGTTCTCGTCGACAGCCCCGGGTTAACGAGCAGTACTTC. As protein: CASSSRRQPRVNEQYF.

This clonotype was detected a few times. V is TRBV5-1 and J is TRBJ2-3; D assignment may be TRBD1 or TRBD2 (5 bases each). In germline, CDR1 is SGHRS, CDR2 YFSETQ. This CDR3 has 15 residues. V was clipped by 0 bases and J by 5 bases, with 13 bases between them. CDR3 residues: CASSLGQPGKDTQYF. CDR3 in DNA: TGCGCCAGCAGCTTGGGACAGCCGGGAAAAGATACGCAGTATTTT.

This clonotype showed up just a few times. The J gene is TRBJ1-6, the V gene TRBV7-8; 8 bases map to TRBD1. The junction had 5 bases not matched to a gene; V was cut back by 1 base and J by 3 bases. Germline CDR1 is SGHVS and CDR2 is FQNEAQ. This CDR3 region has 17 residues. The CDR3 loop reads CASSLGQGAFYNSPLHF. CDR3 bases: TGTGCCAGCAGCTTAGGCCAGGGGGCCTTCTATAATTCACCCCTCCACTTT. The full variable domain, completed using reference TRBV7-8 and TRBJ1-6, is GAGVSQSPRYKVAKRGQDVALRCDPISGHVSLFWYQQALGQGPEFLTYFQNEAQLDKSGLPSDRFFAERPEGSVSTLKIQRTQQEDSAVYLCASSLGQGAFYNSPLHFGNGTRLTVT.

The chain joins TRBV7-6 to TRBJ2-4; TRBD1 agrees at 9 bases. The CDR3 is made up of 15 amino acids. Germline V lookup: CDR1 SGHVS, CDR2 FNYEAQ. V shed 5 bases, J shed 5 bases, and the junction held 7 bases outside the gene matches. CDR3 sequence (DNA): TGTGCCAGCAGCCGAACGGACAGGGGTGAAAACATTCAGTACTTC. Amino acids: CASSRTDRGENIQYF.

This chain links TRBV20-1 with TRBJ1-5; tentative D call: TRBD1 (5 bases). The CDR3 extends over 13 amino acids. Per the germline V gene, CDR1 is DFQATT and CDR2 is SNEGSKA (reference sequence). Trimming removed 0 bases at V and 8 bases at J, with 11 bases between. CDR3 sequence (DNA): TGCAGTGCTAGAGACGTGCGGGGCAAGCCCCAGCATTTT. It specifies CSARDVRGKPQHF.

The count of this clonotype is one. The rearrangement joins TRBV7-2 to TRBJ2-1; 7 positions match TRBD2. After removal of 5 bases from V and 6 bases from J, the junction contained 16 bases not matched to a gene. CDR1 SGHTA and CDR2 FQGNSA come from the germline V gene. The CDR3 runs to 17 residues. CDR3: CASSPRLGGLECNEQFF. The CDR3 nucleotides are TGTGCCAGCAGCCCCCGGCTCGGCGGACTAGAATGCAATGAGCAGTTCTTC.

This clonotype has a handful of counts. The chain carries TRBV4-2 and TRBJ2-7; D may correspond to TRBD1 or TRBD2 (5 bases each). Trimming removed 4 bases at V and 3 bases at J, with 19 bases between. Germline V gives CDR1 LGHNA, CDR2 YNFKEQ. The CDR3 loop spans 16 amino acids. The CDR3 reads CASSPHAGTKYYEQYF. The CDR3, as DNA: TGTGCCAGCAGCCCGCACGCCGGGACCAAATACTACGAGCAGTACTTC.

This clonotype was counted between two and nine times. The genes are TRBV2 and TRBJ2-5, with a tentative D call TRBD2 (5 bases). Germline V gives CDR1 SNHLY, CDR2 FYNNEI. The CDR3 runs 14 residues. The V end was cut by 6 bases, the J end by 1 base, with 12 bases between. CDR3 sequence: CASSLHTSQETQYF. The CDR3 bases are TGTGCCAGCAGCCTTCACACTAGCCAAGAGACCCAGTACTTC. The complete variable domain, with remaining parts taken from reference TRBV2 and TRBJ2-5, reads EPEVTQTPSHQVTQMGQEVILRCVPISNHLYFYWYRQILGQKVEFLVSFYNNEISEKSEIFDDQFSVERPDGSNFTLKIRSTKLEDSAMYFCASSLHTSQETQYFGPGTRLLVL.

The chain carries TRBV20-1 and TRBJ2-7; D is possibly TRBD2 (6 bases). The CDR3 has 15 residues. Trimming left V 0 bases short and J 2 bases short, with 14 bases between. Germline CDR1 DFQATT, CDR2 SNEGSKA (reference sequence). CDR3 protein: CSARDLGGAAYEQYF. The CDR3 bases are TGCAGTGCTAGAGATTTAGGCGGGGCGGCCTACGAGCAGTACTTC.

The chain couples TRBV20-1 to TRBJ2-5; 7 nucleotides agree with TRBD1. V trimming: 0 bases; J trimming: 11 bases; junction bases outside the gene matches: 15. Germline CDR1 DFQATT, CDR2 SNEGSKA (reference sequence). This CDR3 has 15 residues. The DNA of the CDR3 is TGCAGTGCTAGAGATCTTGGGACAGTGGACAATGAGCAGTACTTC. Amino acid sequence: CSARDLGTVDNEQYF.

This clonotype was counted a few times. The genes are TRBV7-6 and TRBJ2-6, with no clear D. The germline gives CDR1 SGHVS, CDR2 FNYEAQ. V dropped 0 bases and J dropped 4 bases, with 13 bases sitting between them. The CDR3 sequence is 17 residues long. As DNA, the CDR3 is TGTGCCAGCAGCTTAGCGCGACGAGGAGCGGGGGCCAACGTCCTGACTTTC. This codes for CASSLARRGAGANVLTF.

This clonotype was seen a handful of times. The rearrangement uses TRBV20-1 and TRBJ2-5; unclear D gene. The germline gives CDR1 DFQATT, CDR2 SNEGSKA (reference sequence). V was shortened by 3 bases and J by 2 bases, with 10 bases between the two germline ends. The CDR3 extends over 13 amino acids. The CDR3 region has the DNA TGCAGTGCTAGGGCGCCCCGGCAAGAGACCCAGTACTTC. It translates to CSARAPRQETQYF.

This clonotype came up a few times. The J gene is TRBJ2-1, the V gene TRBV14; the D gene is possibly TRBD2 (5 bases). Trimming took off 0 bases at V and 4 bases at J, with 13 bases between the two ends. CDR1 SGHDN and CDR2 FVKESK come from the germline V gene. The CDR3 loop spans 16 amino acids. The CDR3 is CASSQDWTPGYNEQFF. CDR3 in DNA: TGTGCCAGCAGCCAAGATTGGACTCCCGGGTACAATGAGCAGTTCTTC.

Only a few counts were recorded for this clonotype. The chain links TRBV7-3 to TRBJ2-7, with 8 bases matching TRBD1. The germline V gene has CDR1 SGHTA and CDR2 FQGTGA. V shed 5 bases and J 4 bases; nucleotides not matched to a gene: 10. This CDR3 has 15 residues. Here the CDR3 DNA reads TGTGCCAGCAGCCCCAGGGACAGGTTTACTTACGAGCAGTACTTC. It yields the protein CASSPRDRFTYEQYF.

V and J are TRBV2 and TRBJ2-5; no definite D call. This CDR3 is built from 17 residues. Germline V CDR1 and CDR2: SNHLY, FYNNEI. V lost 0 bases and J 5 bases, leaving 19 bases between the germline ends. The CDR3 region is CASSEARAGLTKETQYF. CDR3 DNA sequence: TGTGCCAGCAGTGAAGCAAGGGCAGGATTAACCAAGGAGACCCAGTACTTC.

V usage is TRBV2 and J usage is TRBJ2-1; D gene ambiguous. Trimming cost V 5 bases and J 2 bases, with 10 bases left between them. This CDR3 comprises 14 residues. In germline, CDR1 is SNHLY, CDR2 FYNNEI. The DNA for the CDR3 is TGTGCCAGCAGTCTATGGGGTACCTACAATGAGCAGTTCTTC. Encoded protein: CASSLWGTYNEQFF.

The chain combines TRBV18 with TRBJ1-2, with no clear D. CDR3 length: 18 residues. V dropped 8 bases and J dropped 4 bases, with 29 bases sitting between them. From germline, CDR1 is KGHSH and CDR2 LQKENI. CDR3 residues: CASVFDPQDLIRSYGYTF. CDR3 in DNA: TGTGCCAGCGTATTCGACCCTCAGGACCTCATTCGGAGCTATGGCTACACCTTC.

This sequence joins TRBV4-2 and TRBJ1-5; D not resolved. Germline lookup yields CDR1 LGHNA and CDR2 YNFKEQ. The ends were cut back, 5 bases at V and 6 bases at J, with 11 bases in the middle. CDR3 length: 13 amino acids. This CDR3 reads CASSFGGVQPQHF. The CDR3 nucleotides are TGTGCCAGCAGCTTTGGCGGGGTTCAGCCCCAGCATTTT.

The V call is TRBV21-1, the J call TRBJ2-5; TRBD2, the D gene given by the table, was not confirmed from the DNA. TRBV21-1 is marked as a pseudogene. The CDR3 loop spans 15 amino acids. CDR3 residues: CASSKETSGEETQYF. Here the CDR3 DNA reads TGTGCCAGCAGCAAAGAGACTAGCGGGGAAGAGACCCAGTACTTC.

This clonotype has only a few counts. This chain links TRBV2 with TRBJ2-7, with 11 bases aligning to TRBD2. This CDR3 has 15 residues. CDR1 SNHLY and CDR2 FYNNEI come from the germline V gene. Trimming at V came to 7 bases and at J to 3 bases, leaving 8 bases not matched to a gene. The CDR3 sequence is CASNLAGGPGYEQYF. CDR3 nucleotide sequence: TGTGCCAGCAACTTAGCGGGAGGGCCAGGCTACGAGCAGTACTTC.

V is TRBV5-1 and J is TRBJ2-5; D not resolved. With 7 bases removed from V and 1 base from J, the gap between germline ends came to 20 bases. The germline V gene has CDR1 SGHRS and CDR2 YFSETQ. This CDR3 contains 16 residues. The CDR3 here is CASQIGSGAFQETQYF. CDR3 bases: TGCGCCAGCCAGATCGGATCAGGAGCATTCCAAGAGACCCAGTACTTC. Filled out from reference TRBV5-1 and TRBJ2-5, the complete variable domain reads KAGVTQTPRYLIKTRGQQVTLSCSPISGHRSVSWYQQTPGQGLQFLFEYFSETQRNKGNFPGRFSGRQFSNSRSEMNVSTLELGDSALYLCASQIGSGAFQETQYFGPGTRLLVL.

This clonotype was found a few times. The rearrangement links TRBV7-9 to TRBJ1-1; D unclear. V was shortened by 11 bases and J by 8 bases, with 21 bases between the two germline ends. The CDR3 is 13 residues long. Germline V gives CDR1 SEHNR, CDR2 FQNEAQ (reference sequence). CDR3 nucleotide sequence: TGTGCCGGACGGCAGGCGGGTGCAAAGGAAGCTTTCTTT. Translated, it gives CAGRQAGAKEAFF. The variable domain in full, completed from reference TRBV7-9 and TRBJ1-1, reads DTGVSQNPRHKITKRGQNVTFRCDPISEHNRLYWYRQTLGQGPEFLTYFQNEAQLEKSRLLSDRFSAERPKGSFSTLEIQRTEQGDSAMYLCAGRQAGAKEAFFGQGTRLTVV.

This clonotype was counted ten times or more. V and J are TRBV7-2 and TRBJ1-2; maybe TRBD1 (6 bases). Germline CDR1 and CDR2: SGHTA and FQGNSA. The CDR3 is 14 amino acids. Trimming stripped 2 bases from V and 4 bases from J, with 11 bases between. CDR3 sequence: CASSLTTGSYGYTF. The CDR3 DNA reads TGTGCCAGCAGCTTAACCACAGGGAGCTATGGCTACACCTTC.